These T cell receptor beta chains were read from a single sample in a study of cytomegalovirus exposure and HLA in healthy donors. The protocol was immunoSEQ multiplex PCR, while the TCRdb copy is restricted to in-frame clones and leaves out a portion. Here the sample spans 150,000 to 200,000 clones, over 70% being singletons. Sequences were obtained from PBMCs. These TCRs come from a woman aged 35 to 49 in good health and CMV-seronegative. CDR3s include the opening cysteine and the closing phenylalanine or tryptophan. D genes are given only for firm matches. Size is stated for part of the rows, as once, few or many counts, or as a class when the clone is expanded.

j_call d_call v_call clone_size cdr3_aa cdr3_nt
TRBJ2-3 TRBD2 TRBV30 - CAWTGGLTDTQYF TGTGCCTGGACGGGGGGACTCACAGATACGCAGTATTTT
TRBJ2-7 TRBD1 TRBV6-5 - CASSYVRDSSYKQYF TGTGCCAGCAGTTACGTGAGGGACAGCTCCTACAAGCAGTACTTC
TRBJ2-5 - TRBV6-5 - CASSSNYPEAQYF TGTGCCAGCAGTTCGAACTACCCGGAGGCCCAGTACTTC
TRBJ2-2 - TRBV6-4 - CASREYLNTGELFF TGTGCCAGCAGGGAGTATTTAAACACCGGGGAGCTGTTTTTT
TRBJ2-7 - TRBV6-1 few CATGEGGARAQYF TGTGCCACCGGCGAGGGGGGGGCGCGGGCGCAGTACTTC
TRBJ2-2 - TRBV27 few CASSLQGTTGELFF TGTGCCAGCAGTTTGCAGGGAACCACCGGGGAGCTGTTTTTT
TRBJ2-5 TRBD2 TRBV4-2 few CASSQEGAGAGGTQYF TGTGCCAGCAGCCAAGAGGGAGCGGGGGCGGGAGGGACCCAGTACTTC
TRBJ2-7 - TRBV27 - CASSSQGNYDEQYF TGTGCCAGCAGTTCCCAGGGGAATTATGACGAGCAGTACTTC
TRBJ2-2 TRBD2 TRBV18 few CASSPGLSNTGELFF TGTGCCAGCTCACCGGGACTATCGAACACCGGGGAGCTGTTTTTT
TRBJ2-3 - TRBV11-2 - CASSLGTSTDTQYF TGTGCCAGCAGCCTCGGGACTAGCACAGATACGCAGTATTTT
TRBJ1-2 - TRBV19 - CASSIMALNYGCTF TGTGCCAGTAGTATCATGGCACTGAACTATGGCTGCACCTTC
TRBJ2-3 TRBD1 TRBV6-6 - CASSSDRVVGTDTQYF TGTGCCAGCAGTTCAGACAGGGTTGTAGGGACAGATACGCAGTATTTT
TRBJ2-1 TRBD2 TRBV27 few CASSLGGGALNEQFF TGTGCCAGCAGCCTAGGCGGGGGGGCATTGAATGAGCAGTTCTTC
TRBJ2-3 TRBD2 TRBV5-5 - CASSLEVGLAGRGDTQYF TGTGCCAGCAGCTTGGAGGTCGGACTAGCGGGAAGGGGAGATACGCAGTATTTT
TRBJ1-6 TRBD1 TRBV9 - CASSDGQGIYNSPLHF TGTGCCAGCAGCGACGGACAGGGCATCTATAATTCACCCCTCCACTTT
TRBJ2-1 - TRBV7-3 - CASSLNGRSYNEQFF TGTGCCAGCAGCTTAAACGGGAGATCCTACAATGAGCAGTTCTTC
TRBJ1-1 - TRBV28 - CASSFQWTPGVAFF TGTGCCAGCAGTTTTCAGTGGACTCCGGGGGTGGCTTTCTTT
TRBJ2-3 TRBD2 TRBV11-2 - CASSPRGSGGSSTDTQYF TGTGCCAGCAGCCCCCGCGGTAGCGGGGGTTCTAGCACAGATACGCAGTATTTT
TRBJ1-5 - TRBV15 few CATSSSGGYSNQPQHF TGTGCCACCAGCAGCTCCGGGGGTTATAGCAATCAGCCCCAGCATTTT
TRBJ2-3 TRBD1 TRBV11-1 - CASSLDRDRAIDTQYF TGTGCCAGCAGCTTAGACCGGGACAGGGCCATCGATACGCAGTATTTT
TRBJ1-2 - TRBV6-6 - CASSYPFSGNYGYTF TGTGCCAGCAGTTACCCATTTTCGGGAAACTATGGCTACACCTTC
TRBJ2-7 - TRBV21-1 - CASRGPGLAGYRLYEQYF TGTGCCAGCAGAGGCCCGGGACTAGCGGGATACAGACTCTACGAGCAGTACTTC
TRBJ2-7 TRBD1 TRBV28 - CASITGGEQYF TGTGCCAGCATTACAGGGGGCGAGCAGTACTTC
TRBJ2-2 TRBD2 TRBV7-3 - CASSLAGGPRTGELFF TGTGCCAGCAGCCTAGCGGGAGGGCCACGCACCGGGGAGCTGTTTTTT
TRBJ1-2 TRBD1 TRBV18 - CASSPGRQGDYGYTF TGTGCCAGCTCACCAGGACGGCAGGGGGACTATGGCTACACCTTC
TRBJ1-1 - TRBV9 - CASSVYPTTGPNTEAFF TGTGCCAGCAGCGTATACCCCACTACAGGGCCGAACACTGAAGCTTTCTTT
TRBJ1-4 - TRBV7-2 - CASSLGPVSGSPLIF TGTGCCAGCAGCTTAGGCCCCGTGTCAGGATCCCCTTTGATTTTT
TRBJ2-6 - TRBV7-3 - CASSLWGGNSGANGLTF TGTGCCAGCAGCTTATGGGGAGGCAACTCTGGGGCCAACGGCCTGACTTTC
TRBJ2-7 TRBD2 TRBV27 - CASAGGANEQYF TGTGCCAGCGCCGGGGGGGCCAACGAGCAGTACTTC
TRBJ1-2 TRBD1 TRBV10-3 - CAISIRDRVNYGYTF TGTGCCATCAGTATCCGGGACAGGGTTAACTATGGCTACACCTTC
TRBJ1-1 - TRBV4-3 - CASSQEEGDEAFF TGCGCCAGCAGCCAAGAAGAGGGAGATGAAGCTTTCTTT
TRBJ2-7 TRBD2 TRBV11-3 - CASSSERGPTYEQYF TGTGCCAGCAGCTCCGAGCGGGGGCCCACCTACGAGCAGTACTTC
TRBJ2-7 TRBD1 TRBV11-2 - CASSVDRDEQYF TGTGCCAGCAGCGTAGACAGGGATGAGCAGTACTTC
TRBJ2-3 - TRBV7-7 - CASSLESAGWDTQYF TGTGCTAGCAGCTTAGAGTCTGCGGGGTGGGATACGCAGTATTTT
TRBJ1-1 - TRBV27 - CASSSRLMSAEAFF TGTGCCAGCAGTTCCCGCCTCATGAGCGCTGAAGCTTTCTTT
TRBJ2-7 TRBD1 TRBV11-1 - CASSFGQVYEQYF TGTGCCAGCAGCTTCGGACAGGTCTACGAGCAGTACTTC
TRBJ1-2 - TRBV9 few CASSPSVNYGYTF TGTGCCAGCAGCCCCTCCGTTAACTATGGCTACACCTTC
TRBJ2-5 - TRBV27 - CASSHTGTQETQYF TGTGCCAGCAGCCACACAGGGACCCAAGAGACCCAGTACTTC
TRBJ1-2 TRBD1 TRBV10-3 - CAITRTGKEGYTF TGTGCCATCACCCGGACAGGGAAGGAGGGCTACACCTTC
TRBJ2-7 TRBD2 TRBV4-2 once CASSPGLAGNGEQYF TGTGCCAGCAGCCCGGGACTAGCGGGAAACGGCGAGCAGTACTTC
TRBJ2-5 - TRBV7-2 - CASSKNLISAQYF TGTGCCAGCAGTAAAAATCTGATTTCGGCCCAGTACTTC
TRBJ2-3 - TRBV11-2 - CASTNQQGMDTQYF TGTGCCAGCACAAACCAGCAGGGGATGGATACGCAGTATTTT
TRBJ2-2 TRBD1 TRBV11-1 - CASSLDRTGGTGELFF TGTGCCAGCAGCTTAGATCGGACAGGGGGCACCGGGGAGCTGTTTTTT
TRBJ2-7 TRBD1 TRBV6-1 - CASSGQGTGAYYYEQYF TGTGCCAGCAGTGGTCAGGGGACAGGAGCCTACTACTACGAGCAGTACTTC
TRBJ2-6 TRBD1 TRBV5-8 once CASSFTGAGANGLTF TGTGCCAGCAGCTTTACAGGGGCTGGGGCCAACGGCCTGACTTTC
TRBJ1-2 - TRBV14 - CASSQDRSSFGYTF TGTGCCAGCAGCCAAGATCGTAGTTCATTTGGCTACACCTTC
TRBJ2-3 - TRBV28 - CASSWGRPDTQYF TGTGCCAGCAGTTGGGGGCGTCCAGATACGCAGTATTTT
TRBJ2-1 TRBD2 TRBV5-1 once CASSLGGRLAEQFF TGCGCCAGCAGTCTGGGCGGGAGGCTGGCTGAGCAGTTCTTC
TRBJ2-5 TRBD2 TRBV5-1 once CASSLPAGDQETQYF TGCGCCAGCAGCTTACCCGCGGGAGACCAAGAGACCCAGTACTTC
TRBJ2-7 TRBD1 TRBV5-6 - CASSLMDREREQYF TGTGCCAGCAGCTTGATGGACAGGGAGAGAGAGCAGTACTTC
TRBJ1-5 - TRBV18 - CASSLGRSNQPQHF TGTGCCAGCTCACTCGGGAGGAGCAATCAGCCCCAGCATTTT
TRBJ2-3 - TRBV13 - CASSLGPSTQYF TGTGCCAGCAGCTTAGGCCCGAGTACGCAGTATTTT
TRBJ1-1 - TRBV6-5 once CASSYSFRNTEAFF TGTGCCAGCAGTTACTCTTTCAGGAACACTGAAGCTTTCTTT
TRBJ2-7 TRBD1 TRBV27 - CASSLGTGSDEQYF TGTGCCAGCAGTTTAGGGACAGGGTCAGACGAGCAGTACTTC
TRBJ2-7 TRBD2 TRBV4-3 - CASSQDGGAGGPGGEQYF TGCGCCAGCAGCCAAGATGGGGGGGCGGGAGGGCCAGGTGGCGAGCAGTACTTC